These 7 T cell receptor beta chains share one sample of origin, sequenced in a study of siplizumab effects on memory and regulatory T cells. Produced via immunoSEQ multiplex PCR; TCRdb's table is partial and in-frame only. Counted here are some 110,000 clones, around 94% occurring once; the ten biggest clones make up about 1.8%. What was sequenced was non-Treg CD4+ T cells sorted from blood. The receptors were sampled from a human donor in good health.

The CDR3 region has the DNA TGTGCCAGCTCACCAGCGGCAGGAGGAGGGAACACTGAAGCTTTCTTT. Translation gives CASSPAAGGGNTEAFF. This chain uses TRBV18 with TRBJ1-1, with D unclear. The CDR3 runs to 16 residues. Trimming cost V 2 bases and J 1 base, with 14 bases left between them. Germline CDR1 reads KGHSH; CDR2 reads LQKENI.

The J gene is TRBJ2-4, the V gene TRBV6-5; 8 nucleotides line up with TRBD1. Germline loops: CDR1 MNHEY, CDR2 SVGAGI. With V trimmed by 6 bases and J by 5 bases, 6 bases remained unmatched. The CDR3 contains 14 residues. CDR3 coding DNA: TGTGCCAGCAGCCGACAGGGGTACCAAAACATTCAGTACTTC. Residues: CASSRQGYQNIQYF.

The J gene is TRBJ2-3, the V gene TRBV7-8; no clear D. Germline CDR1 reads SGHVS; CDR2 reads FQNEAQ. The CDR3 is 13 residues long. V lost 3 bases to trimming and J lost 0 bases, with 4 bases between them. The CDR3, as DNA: TGTGCCAGCAGCTTCCAAAGCACAGATACGCAGTATTTT. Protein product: CASSFQSTDTQYF.

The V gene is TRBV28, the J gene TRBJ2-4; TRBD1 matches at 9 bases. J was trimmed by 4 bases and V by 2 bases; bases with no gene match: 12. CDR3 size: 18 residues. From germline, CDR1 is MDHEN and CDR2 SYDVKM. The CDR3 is CASSLPGAGTGRKNIQYF. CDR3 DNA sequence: TGTGCCAGCAGTTTACCAGGTGCCGGGACAGGGAGAAAAAACATTCAGTACTTC.

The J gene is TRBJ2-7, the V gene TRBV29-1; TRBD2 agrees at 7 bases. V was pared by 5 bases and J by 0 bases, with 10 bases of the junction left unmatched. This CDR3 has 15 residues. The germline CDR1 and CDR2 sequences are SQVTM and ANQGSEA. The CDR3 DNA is TGCAGCGTTTCCGAGGGGAAGCGGGGCTCCTACGAGCAGTACTTC. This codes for CSVSEGKRGSYEQYF.

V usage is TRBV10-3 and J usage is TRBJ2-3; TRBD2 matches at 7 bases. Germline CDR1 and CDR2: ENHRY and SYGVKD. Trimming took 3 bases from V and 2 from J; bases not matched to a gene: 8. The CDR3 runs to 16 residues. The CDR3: CAISEGSGAITDTQYF. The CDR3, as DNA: TGTGCCATCAGTGAAGGGAGCGGGGCGATCACAGATACGCAGTATTTT.

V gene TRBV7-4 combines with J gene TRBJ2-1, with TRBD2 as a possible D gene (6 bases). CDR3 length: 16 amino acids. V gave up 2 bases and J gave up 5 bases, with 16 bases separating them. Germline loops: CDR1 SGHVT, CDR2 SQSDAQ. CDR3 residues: CASSLRSRGLDNEQFF. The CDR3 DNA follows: TGTGCCAGCAGCTTACGCTCGAGGGGACTGGACAATGAGCAGTTCTTC.